These 18 T cell receptor beta chains share one sample of origin, sequenced in a study of shared T cell receptors in the human thymus. Data came from immunoSEQ multiplex PCR; TCRdb stores just in-frame clones and leaves some out. The sample records some 700,000 clones, roughly 90% being singletons. The same specimen was also included in a second study, on human thymus T cells.

The source material was thymocytes. These receptors were collected from a boy in the first two years of life with a congenital heart defect.

The J gene is TRBJ2-1, the V gene TRBV4-1; 14 nucleotides align to TRBD2. This CDR3 is built from 16 residues. The trim removed 4 bases at V and 8 bases at J, leaving 7 bases unmatched. Germline CDR1 MGHRA, CDR2 YSYEKL. DNA of the CDR3: TGCGCCAGCAGCCCAGAGGGACTAGCGGGAGTTTATGAGCAGTTCTTC. Translated, it gives CASSPEGLAGVYEQFF.

The chain uses TRBV4-3 and TRBJ2-1, with TRBD2 identical over 8 bases. CDR1 is LGHNA, CDR2 YSLEER, per germline. This CDR3 region has 19 residues. After removal of 0 bases from V and 2 bases from J, the junction contained 12 bases not matched to a gene. CDR3 nucleotide sequence: TGCGCCAGCAGCCAAGATCTTCGGCTAGCGGGCCCAACCTACAATGAGCAGTTCTTC. This gives the protein CASSQDLRLAGPTYNEQFF.

Note on this clone: Other DNA variants within this sample encode the same CDR3. The gene calls are TRBV7-9 and TRBJ2-3; 15 positions agree with TRBD2. This CDR3 comprises 14 residues. Germline V gene sequence: CDR1 SEHNR, CDR2 FQNEAQ (reference sequence). J was trimmed by 6 bases and V by 5 bases; bases with no gene match: 0. The CDR3 sequence: CASSGTSGRDTQYF. CDR3 bases: TGTGCCAGCAGCGGGACTAGCGGGAGGGATACGCAGTATTTT.

This clone was observed a few times. V usage is TRBV28 and J usage is TRBJ2-7; D possibly corresponds to TRBD1 (6 bases). The germline CDR1 and CDR2 sequences are MDHEN and SYDVKM. V was trimmed by 5 bases and J by 4 bases, leaving 18 bases between them. The length of the CDR3 is 15 residues. The CDR3 is CASSTWTERGYEQYF. The CDR3 DNA sequence: TGTGCCAGCAGTACCTGGACCGAAAGGGGGTACGAGCAGTACTTC.

The chain uses TRBV29-1 and TRBJ2-7, with TRBD2 matching 8 bases. The CDR3 consists of 16 residues. Germline loops: CDR1 SQVTM, CDR2 ANQGSEA. The V segment lost 2 bases and the J segment 6 bases; nucleotides outside the gene matches: 15. The chain's CDR3 is CSVEMTSGSGSREQYF. DNA of the CDR3: TGCAGCGTTGAAATGACCTCGGGGAGCGGGAGCCGCGAGCAGTACTTC.

In this sample, this clone turned up once. The CDR3 protein is CASSYRGLEQYF. CDR3 DNA sequence: TGTGCCAGCAGTTACAGAGGCCTCGAGCAGTACTTC. The V gene is TRBV6-6, the J gene TRBJ2-7, with D unresolved. The CDR3 loop spans 12 amino acids. CDR1 and CDR2 (germline): MNHNY, SVGAGI (reference sequence). Trimming shortened V by 2 bases and J by 6 bases, and 8 bases separated the two germline ends.

The chain combines TRBV5-6 with TRBJ2-7, with 8 bases aligning to TRBD1. V was clipped by 0 bases and J by 2 bases; unmatched bases: 13. The CDR3 covers 18 residues. The germline V gene has CDR1 SGHDT and CDR2 YYEEEE. The chain's CDR3 is CASSLGSPQGEGPYEQYF. Here the CDR3 DNA reads TGTGCCAGCAGCTTGGGGTCCCCACAGGGGGAAGGACCCTACGAGCAGTACTTC.

CDR3 sequence: CASSQLGGPSGESQETQYF. The CDR3 DNA sequence: TGTGCCAGCAGCCAACTTGGAGGACCTAGCGGGGAATCCCAAGAGACCCAGTACTTC. The chain couples TRBV4-2 to TRBJ2-5, with TRBD2 matching 9 bases. Germline lookup yields CDR1 LGHNA and CDR2 YNFKEQ. CDR3 length equals 19 residues. Trimming at V came to 2 bases and at J to 1 base, leaving 14 bases not matched to a gene.

V is TRBV27 and J is TRBJ2-3, with 10 positions matching TRBD2. V shed 5 bases and J 0 bases; nucleotides not matched to a gene: 5. Germline-derived CDR1 and CDR2 are MNHEY and SMNVEV (reference sequence). This CDR3 is 16 amino acids long. The CDR3 bases are TGTGCCAGCAGTCGGGGACTAGCGTCTAGCACAGATACGCAGTATTTT. Its translation: CASSRGLASSTDTQYF.

The chain carries TRBV25-1 and TRBJ2-5; no firm D call. TRBJ2-7 explains the end of the DNA better; the J call may be wrong. CDR1 and CDR2 from the germline V gene are MGHDK and SYGVNS. The CDR3 sequence is 13 residues long. CDR3 amino acids: CASSESGDYEQYF. CDR3 DNA sequence: TGTGCCAGCAGTGAATCAGGCGACTACGAGCAGTACTTC.

The rearrangement links TRBV7-2 to TRBJ2-7; 12 bases map to TRBD2. The CDR3 runs 16 residues. Germline lookup yields CDR1 SGHTA and CDR2 FQGNSA. Trimming at V came to 5 bases and at J to 2 bases, leaving 7 bases not matched to a gene. The CDR3 loop reads CASSRSGTSGPYEQYF. CDR3 sequence (DNA): TGTGCCAGCAGCCGTAGTGGGACTAGCGGGCCCTACGAGCAGTACTTC.

The genes are TRBV29-1 and TRBJ2-6; weak D call: TRBD2 (6 bases). CDR1 is SQVTM and CDR2 is ANQGSEA in the germline V gene. The ends were cut back, 1 base at V and 1 base at J, with 14 bases in the middle. The CDR3 covers 17 residues. The CDR3: CSVEGGEGVSGANVLTF. The CDR3 DNA sequence: TGCAGCGTTGAAGGGGGGGAAGGGGTTTCTGGGGCCAACGTCCTGACTTTC.

V and J are TRBV4-3 and TRBJ2-3, with a tentative D call TRBD2 (6 bases). Germline assignment: CDR1 LGHNA and CDR2 YSLEER. Between the trimmed V and J ends, which lost 4 bases and 2 bases, there was a span of 13 bases. This CDR3 contains 15 residues. The CDR3 coding sequence is TGCGCCAGCAGCCGACGACTAGGGTTCACAGATACGCAGTATTTT. It yields the protein CASSRRLGFTDTQYF.

The sample holds a few counts of this clone. The J gene is TRBJ2-7, the V gene TRBV4-1; weak D call: TRBD2 (6 bases). V lost 0 bases, J lost 0 bases, and 15 bases lay in between. CDR1 and CDR2 from the germline V gene are MGHRA and YSYEKL. This CDR3 spans 17 amino acids. Here the CDR3 reads CASSQDTTSRNSYEQYF. DNA of the CDR3: TGCGCCAGCAGCCAAGATACCACTAGCAGAAACTCCTACGAGCAGTACTTC.

CDR3 sequence (DNA): TGCGCCAGCAGCTTGGCCCTGGGCCGGAACACCGGGGAGCTGTTTTTT. Its protein product is CASSLALGRNTGELFF. The chain recombines TRBV5-1 with TRBJ2-2, with D unresolved. The germline V and J ends were trimmed by 0 bases and 1 base, with 10 bases remaining between them. From germline, CDR1 is SGHRS and CDR2 YFSETQ. The CDR3 extends over 16 amino acids.

The chain couples TRBV5-1 to TRBJ2-1; 7 bases match TRBD2. Germline lookup yields CDR1 SGHRS and CDR2 YFSETQ. The CDR3 is 15 amino acids. The V segment lost 2 bases and the J segment 4 bases; nucleotides outside the gene matches: 6. The CDR3 region has the DNA TGCGCCAGCAGCTTCGGACTAGGTCCATACAATGAGCAGTTCTTC. This translates into CASSFGLGPYNEQFF.

The chain recombines TRBV27 with TRBJ2-3; TRBD2 agrees at 12 bases. Germline lookup yields CDR1 MNHEY and CDR2 SMNVEV (reference sequence). The ends lost 0 bases at V and 0 bases at J; junction bases unmatched: 10. The CDR3 loop spans 20 amino acids. The CDR3 sequence is CASSLSPSGRVGGSTDTQYF. The CDR3, as DNA: TGTGCCAGCAGTTTATCGCCTAGCGGGAGGGTCGGCGGTAGCACAGATACGCAGTATTTT.

This chain joins TRBV7-9 and TRBJ2-7; 7 bases agree with TRBD2. With V trimmed by 4 bases and J by 2 bases, 11 bases remained unmatched. Germline values: CDR1 SEHNR, CDR2 FQNEAQ (reference sequence). The CDR3 is 16 amino acids. The CDR3 region is CASSSALAALTYEQYF. The CDR3 nucleotides read TGTGCCAGCAGCTCCGCCCTAGCGGCCCTGACCTACGAGCAGTACTTC.